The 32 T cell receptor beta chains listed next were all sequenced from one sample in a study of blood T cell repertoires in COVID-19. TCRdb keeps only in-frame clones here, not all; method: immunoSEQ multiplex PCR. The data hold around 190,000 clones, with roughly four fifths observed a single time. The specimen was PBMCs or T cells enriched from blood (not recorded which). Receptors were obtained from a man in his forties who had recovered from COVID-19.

Written as DNA, the CDR3 is TGTGCCAGCAGTCTACGGACAGGGGGGAACACTGAAGCTTTCTTT. It is translated as CASSLRTGGNTEAFF. This chain joins TRBV6-5 and TRBJ1-1; TRBD1 agrees at 10 bases. Per germline, CDR1 MNHEY and CDR2 SVGAGI. The CDR3 length is 15 residues. With 5 bases clipped from V and 1 base from J, the junction kept 4 bases outside the gene matches.

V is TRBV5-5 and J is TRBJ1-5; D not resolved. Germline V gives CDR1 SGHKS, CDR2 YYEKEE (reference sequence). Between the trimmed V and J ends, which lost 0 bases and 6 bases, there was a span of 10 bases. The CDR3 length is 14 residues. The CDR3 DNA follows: TGTGCCAGCAGCTTGGGGGCCGTGGGTCAGCCCCAGCATTTT. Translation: CASSLGAVGQPQHF.

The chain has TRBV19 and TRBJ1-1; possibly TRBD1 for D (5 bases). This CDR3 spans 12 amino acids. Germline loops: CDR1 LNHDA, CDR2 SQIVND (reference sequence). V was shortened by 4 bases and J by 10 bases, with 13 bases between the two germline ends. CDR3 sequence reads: CASSTVWGGAFF. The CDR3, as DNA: TGTGCCAGTAGTACAGTTTGGGGCGGAGCTTTCTTT.

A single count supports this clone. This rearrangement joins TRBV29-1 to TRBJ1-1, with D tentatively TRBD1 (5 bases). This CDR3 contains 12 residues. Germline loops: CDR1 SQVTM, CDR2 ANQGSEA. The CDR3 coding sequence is TGCAGTGCTAAAAGCGGGACCTCTGAAGCTTTCTTT. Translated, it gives CSAKSGTSEAFF.

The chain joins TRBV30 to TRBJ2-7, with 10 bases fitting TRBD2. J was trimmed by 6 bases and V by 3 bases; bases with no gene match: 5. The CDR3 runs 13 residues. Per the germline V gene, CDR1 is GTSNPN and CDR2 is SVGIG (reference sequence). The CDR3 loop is CAWRASGSSEQYF. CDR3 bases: TGTGCCTGGAGGGCTAGCGGGAGTTCCGAGCAGTACTTC. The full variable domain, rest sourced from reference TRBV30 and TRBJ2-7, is SQTIHQWPATLVQPVGSPLSLECTVEGTSNPNLYWYRQAAGRGLQLLFYSVGIGQISSEVPQNLSASRPQDRQFILSSKKLLLSDSGFYLCAWRASGSSEQYFGPGTRLTVT.

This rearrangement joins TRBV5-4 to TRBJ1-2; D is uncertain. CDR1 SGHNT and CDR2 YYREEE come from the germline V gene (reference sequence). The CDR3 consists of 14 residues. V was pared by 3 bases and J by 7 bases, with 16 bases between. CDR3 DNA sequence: TGTGCCAGCAGCTCTGACCCCCTAGTGGGTGGCTACACCTTC. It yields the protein CASSSDPLVGGYTF. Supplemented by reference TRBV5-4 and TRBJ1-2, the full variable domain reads ETGVTQSPTHLIKTRGQQVTLRCSSQSGHNTVSWYQQALGQGPQFIFQYYREEENGRGNFPPRFSGLQFPNYSSELNVNALELDDSALYLCASSSDPLVGGYTFGSGTRLTVV.

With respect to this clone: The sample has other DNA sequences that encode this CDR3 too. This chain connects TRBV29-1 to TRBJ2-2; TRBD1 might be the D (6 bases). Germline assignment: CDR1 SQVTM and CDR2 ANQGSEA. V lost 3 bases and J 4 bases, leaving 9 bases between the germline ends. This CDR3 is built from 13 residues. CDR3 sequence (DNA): TGCAGCGTTGACAGGGGCGGCACCGGGGAGCTGTTTTTT. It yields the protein CSVDRGGTGELFF.

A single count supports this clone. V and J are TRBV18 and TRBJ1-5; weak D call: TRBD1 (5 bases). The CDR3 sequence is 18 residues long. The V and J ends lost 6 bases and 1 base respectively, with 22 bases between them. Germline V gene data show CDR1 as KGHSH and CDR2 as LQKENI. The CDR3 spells CASSSLPGQGRSNQPQHF. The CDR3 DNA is TGTGCCAGCTCTTCCCTCCCGGGCCAGGGAAGAAGCAATCAGCCCCAGCATTTT.

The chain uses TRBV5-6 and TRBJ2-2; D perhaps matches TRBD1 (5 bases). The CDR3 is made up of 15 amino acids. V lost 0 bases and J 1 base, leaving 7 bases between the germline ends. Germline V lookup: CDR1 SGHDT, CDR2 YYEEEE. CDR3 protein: CASSLDRMNTGELFF. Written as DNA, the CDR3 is TGTGCCAGCAGCTTGGACAGGATGAACACCGGGGAGCTGTTTTTT.

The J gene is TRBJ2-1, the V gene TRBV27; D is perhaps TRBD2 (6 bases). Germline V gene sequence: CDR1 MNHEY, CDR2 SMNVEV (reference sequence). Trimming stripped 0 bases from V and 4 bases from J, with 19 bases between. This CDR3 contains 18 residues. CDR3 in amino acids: CASSLSKIGGLRYNEQFF. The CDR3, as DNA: TGTGCCAGCAGTTTATCGAAAATCGGGGGTCTGAGGTACAATGAGCAGTTCTTC.

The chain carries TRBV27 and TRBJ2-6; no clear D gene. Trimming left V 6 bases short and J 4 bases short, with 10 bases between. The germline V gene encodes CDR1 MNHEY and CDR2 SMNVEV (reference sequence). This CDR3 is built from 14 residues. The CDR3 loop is CASSLFSGANVLTF. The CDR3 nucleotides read TGTGCCAGCAGCCTCTTCTCCGGGGCCAACGTCCTGACTTTC.

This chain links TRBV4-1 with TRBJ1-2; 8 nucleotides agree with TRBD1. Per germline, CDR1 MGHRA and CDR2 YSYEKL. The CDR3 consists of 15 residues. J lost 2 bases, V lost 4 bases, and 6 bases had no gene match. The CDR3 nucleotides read TGCGCCAGCAGCCTGGGGGGACAGGAGAACTATGGCTACACCTTC. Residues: CASSLGGQENYGYTF.

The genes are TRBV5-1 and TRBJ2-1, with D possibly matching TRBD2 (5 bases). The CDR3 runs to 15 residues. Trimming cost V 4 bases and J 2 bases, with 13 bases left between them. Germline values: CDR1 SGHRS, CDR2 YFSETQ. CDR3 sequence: CASSLGSWAYNEQFF. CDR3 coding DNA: TGCGCCAGCAGCCTAGGGAGTTGGGCCTACAATGAGCAGTTCTTC.

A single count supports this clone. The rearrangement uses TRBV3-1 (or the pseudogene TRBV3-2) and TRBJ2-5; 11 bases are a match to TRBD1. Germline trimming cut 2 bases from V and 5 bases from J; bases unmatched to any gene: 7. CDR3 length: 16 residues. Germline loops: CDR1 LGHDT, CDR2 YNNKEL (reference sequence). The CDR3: CASSQLGDRGYETQYF. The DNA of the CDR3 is TGTGCCAGCAGCCAATTAGGGGACAGGGGGTACGAGACCCAGTACTTC.

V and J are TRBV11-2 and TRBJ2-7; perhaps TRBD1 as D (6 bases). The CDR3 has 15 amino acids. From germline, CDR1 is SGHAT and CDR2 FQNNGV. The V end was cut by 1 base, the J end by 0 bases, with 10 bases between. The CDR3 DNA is TGTGCCAGCAGCTTAGGCTTGGGGGCCTCCTACGAGCAGTACTTC. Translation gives CASSLGLGASYEQYF.

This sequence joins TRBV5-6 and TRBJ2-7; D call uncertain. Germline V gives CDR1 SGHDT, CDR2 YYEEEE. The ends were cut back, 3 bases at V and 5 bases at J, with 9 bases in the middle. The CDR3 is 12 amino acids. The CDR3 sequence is CASSSYRDEQYF. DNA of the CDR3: TGTGCCAGCAGCTCGTACCGGGACGAGCAGTACTTC.

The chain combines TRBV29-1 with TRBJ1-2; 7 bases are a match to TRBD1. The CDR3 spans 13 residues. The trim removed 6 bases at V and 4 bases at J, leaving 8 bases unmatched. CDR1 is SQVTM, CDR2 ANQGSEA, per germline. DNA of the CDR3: TGCAGCGTCCGGGGGACAGAAGTCTATGGCTACACCTTC. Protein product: CSVRGTEVYGYTF.

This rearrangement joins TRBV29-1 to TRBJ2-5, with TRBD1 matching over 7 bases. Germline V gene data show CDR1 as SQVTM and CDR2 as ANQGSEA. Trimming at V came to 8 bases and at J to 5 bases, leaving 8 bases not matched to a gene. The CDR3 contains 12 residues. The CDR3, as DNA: TGCAGCACCCTGACAGGGCCGGAGACCCAGTACTTC. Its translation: CSTLTGPETQYF.

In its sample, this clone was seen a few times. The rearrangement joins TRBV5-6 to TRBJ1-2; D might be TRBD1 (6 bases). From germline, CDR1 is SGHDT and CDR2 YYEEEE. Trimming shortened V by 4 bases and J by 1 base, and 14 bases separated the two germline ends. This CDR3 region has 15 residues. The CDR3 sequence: CASSRAVQGNYGYTF. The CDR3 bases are TGTGCCAGCAGCCGAGCCGTACAGGGTAACTATGGCTACACCTTC.

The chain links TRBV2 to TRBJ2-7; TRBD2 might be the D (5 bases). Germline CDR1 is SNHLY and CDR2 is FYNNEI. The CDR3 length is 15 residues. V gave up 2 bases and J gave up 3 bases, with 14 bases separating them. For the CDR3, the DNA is TGTGCCAGCAGTGAAAGTGTGGTCGGGATCTACGAGCAGTACTTC. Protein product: CASSESVVGIYEQYF.

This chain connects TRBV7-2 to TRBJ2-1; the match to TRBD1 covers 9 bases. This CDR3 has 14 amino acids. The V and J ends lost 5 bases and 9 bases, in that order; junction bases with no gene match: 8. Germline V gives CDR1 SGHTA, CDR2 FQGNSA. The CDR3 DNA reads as TGTGCCAGCAGCCTAGAGACAGGGGGAGGTGAGCAGTTCTTC. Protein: CASSLETGGGEQFF. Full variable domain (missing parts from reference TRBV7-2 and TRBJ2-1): GAGVSQSPSNKVTEKGKDVELRCDPISGHTALYWYRQSLGQGLEFLIYFQGNSAPDKSGLPSDRFSAERTGGSVSTLTIQRTQQEDSAVYLCASSLETGGGEQFFGPGTRLTVL.

CDR3 amino acids: CASSQALTDKNTEAFF. The CDR3, as DNA: TGCGCCAGCAGCCAAGCCCTAACAGACAAGAACACTGAAGCTTTCTTT. This rearrangement joins TRBV4-1 to TRBJ1-1; D uncertain. Germline CDR1 reads MGHRA; CDR2 reads YSYEKL. Trimming removed 1 base at V and 1 base at J, with 13 bases between. CDR3 length equals 16 residues.

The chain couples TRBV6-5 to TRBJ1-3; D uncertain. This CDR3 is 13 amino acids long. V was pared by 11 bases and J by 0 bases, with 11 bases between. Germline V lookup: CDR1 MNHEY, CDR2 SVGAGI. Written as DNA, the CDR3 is TGTGCCGTCTACAGACACTCTGGAAACACCATATATTTT. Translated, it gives CAVYRHSGNTIYF.

The CDR3: CASSLGLGTDTQYF. CDR3 nucleotides: TGTGCCAGCAGTTTGGGACTAGGCACAGATACGCAGTATTTT. V is TRBV27 and J is TRBJ2-3; 8 nucleotides align to TRBD2. Germline loops: CDR1 MNHEY, CDR2 SMNVEV (reference sequence). The ends lost 3 bases at V and 1 base at J; junction bases unmatched: 0. The CDR3 extends over 14 amino acids.

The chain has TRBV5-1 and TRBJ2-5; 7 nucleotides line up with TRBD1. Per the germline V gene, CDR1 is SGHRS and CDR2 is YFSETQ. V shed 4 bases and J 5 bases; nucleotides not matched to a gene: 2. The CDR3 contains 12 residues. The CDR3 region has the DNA TGCGCCAGCAGCACGACAGGGGAGACCCAGTACTTC. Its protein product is CASSTTGETQYF.

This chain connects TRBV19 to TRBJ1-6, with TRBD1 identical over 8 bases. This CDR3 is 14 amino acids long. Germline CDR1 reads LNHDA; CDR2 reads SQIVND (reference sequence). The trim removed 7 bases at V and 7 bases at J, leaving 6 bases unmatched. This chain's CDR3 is CASNTGGMNSPLHF. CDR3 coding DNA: TGTGCCAGTAACACAGGGGGGATGAATTCACCCCTCCACTTT.

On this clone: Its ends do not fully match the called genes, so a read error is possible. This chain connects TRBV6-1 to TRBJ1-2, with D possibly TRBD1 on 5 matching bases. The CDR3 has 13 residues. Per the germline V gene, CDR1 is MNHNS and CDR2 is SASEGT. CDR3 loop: CASREGAPYGYTF. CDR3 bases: TGTGCCAGCAGAGAAGGGGCACCCTATGGCTACACCTTC.

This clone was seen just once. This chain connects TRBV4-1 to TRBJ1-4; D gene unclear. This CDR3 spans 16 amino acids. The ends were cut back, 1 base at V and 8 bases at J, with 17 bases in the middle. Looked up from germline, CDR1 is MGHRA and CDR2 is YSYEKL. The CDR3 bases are TGCGCCAGCAGCCAAGCTCTAACAGCCGGGAGGGAAAAACTGTTTTTT. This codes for CASSQALTAGREKLFF.

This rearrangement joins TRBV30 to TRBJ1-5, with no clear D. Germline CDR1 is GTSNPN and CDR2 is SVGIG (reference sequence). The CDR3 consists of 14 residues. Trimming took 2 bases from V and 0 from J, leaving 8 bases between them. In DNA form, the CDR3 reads TGTGCCTGGAGTTTGACACATAGCAATCAGCCCCAGCATTTT. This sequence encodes CAWSLTHSNQPQHF.

The CDR3 bases are TGTGCCTGGAGTGTTAAGGAGCGGAGATACACAGATACGCAGTATTTT. Translating gives CAWSVKERRYTDTQYF. The chain carries TRBV30 and TRBJ2-3; TRBD2 might be the D (5 bases). CDR1 is GTSNPN, CDR2 SVGIG, per germline (reference sequence). V gave up 0 bases and J gave up 2 bases, with 15 bases separating them. This CDR3 has 16 residues.

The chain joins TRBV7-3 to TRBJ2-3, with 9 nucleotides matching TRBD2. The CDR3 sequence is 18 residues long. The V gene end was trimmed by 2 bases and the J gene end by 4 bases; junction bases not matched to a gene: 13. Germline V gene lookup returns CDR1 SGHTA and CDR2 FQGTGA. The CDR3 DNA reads TGTGCCAGCAGCTTAGGAAATAGCGGGGGCCCCGGGGCAGATACGCAGTATTTT. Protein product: CASSLGNSGGPGADTQYF.

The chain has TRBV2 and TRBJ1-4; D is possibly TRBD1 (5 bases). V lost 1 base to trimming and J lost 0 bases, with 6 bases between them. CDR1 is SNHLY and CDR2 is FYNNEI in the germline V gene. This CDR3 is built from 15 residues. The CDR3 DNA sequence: TGTGCCAGCAGTGAAGGGGGCACAACTAATGAAAAACTGTTTTTT. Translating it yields CASSEGGTTNEKLFF.